Following are 23 T cell receptor beta chains from one sample sequenced in a study of blood T cell repertoires in COVID-19. Profiling relied on immunoSEQ multiplex PCR, and the TCRdb table lists in-frame clones only, not all of them. Of 200,000 to 300,000 clones in the sample, 75% to 90% were seen once. Sequencing used peripheral blood. These receptors came from a man aged 40-55 years with acute or convalescent COVID-19.

This clone was recorded a few times. The chain uses TRBV3-1 (or the pseudogene TRBV3-2) and TRBJ1-2; 8 nucleotides align to TRBD1. V gave up 4 bases and J gave up 3 bases; unmatched junction bases: 7. Germline V CDR1 and CDR2: LGHDT, YNNKEL (reference sequence). CDR3 size: 15 residues. The CDR3 reads CASSPARGRDYGYTF. Written as DNA, the CDR3 is TGTGCCAGCAGCCCGGCCAGGGGGCGGGACTATGGCTACACCTTC.

There are a few counts of this clone. The chain links TRBV11-2 to TRBJ2-5, with 7 nucleotides matching TRBD1. The CDR3 covers 13 residues. J was trimmed by 3 bases and V by 4 bases; bases with no gene match: 2. Germline assignment: CDR1 SGHAT and CDR2 FQNNGV. The CDR3 DNA reads TGTGCCAGCAGCTACACAGGGGAAGAGACCCAGTACTTC. Its translation: CASSYTGEETQYF.

This clone occurred a few times. The chain employs TRBV6-1 and TRBJ1-4, with 7 bases that match TRBD1. The J segment lost 8 bases and the V segment lost 3 bases, leaving 9 bases of the junction unmatched. Germline CDR1 and CDR2: MNHNS and SASEGT. This CDR3 has 15 residues. CDR3 in amino acids: CASSDGTAQREKLFF. The CDR3 DNA reads as TGTGCCAGCAGTGACGGGACAGCCCAGAGGGAAAAACTGTTTTTT.

This rearrangement joins TRBV27 to TRBJ1-1, with 7 nucleotides matching TRBD1. V lost 0 bases, J lost 4 bases, and 5 bases stayed unmatched. Germline assignment: CDR1 MNHEY and CDR2 SMNVEV (reference sequence). This CDR3 is 15 amino acids long. For the CDR3, the DNA is TGTGCCAGCAGTTTATCAGGGGGCCGGAGCACTGAAGCTTTCTTT. Protein sequence: CASSLSGGRSTEAFF.

This clone has more than one count but fewer than ten. The J gene is TRBJ2-4, the V gene TRBV2; TRBD1 might be the D (6 bases). This CDR3 spans 16 amino acids. Trimming pared 3 bases from V and 2 bases from J, leaving 14 bases between. Germline CDR1 reads SNHLY; CDR2 reads FYNNEI. CDR3 region: CASSDRQDVTKNIQYF. The CDR3 DNA follows: TGTGCCAGCAGTGACAGACAGGACGTCACCAAAAACATTCAGTACTTC.

This chain uses TRBV9 with TRBJ2-1; 7 bases match TRBD2. Germline V gene sequence: CDR1 SGDLS, CDR2 YYNGEE. CDR3 length equals 15 residues. The J segment lost 8 bases and the V segment lost 4 bases, leaving 12 bases of the junction unmatched. For the CDR3, the DNA is TGTGCCAGCAGCTCCCGGACTAGGGCCGGGTATGAGCAGTTCTTC. This codes for CASSSRTRAGYEQFF.

V usage is TRBV5-6 and J usage is TRBJ1-5; D is perhaps TRBD1 (6 bases). Trimming cost V 3 bases and J 3 bases, with 16 bases left between them. From germline, CDR1 is SGHDT and CDR2 YYEEEE. The CDR3 is 16 residues long. The CDR3 sequence: CASSSRTGQYNQPQHF. The CDR3 region has the DNA TGTGCCAGCAGCTCTCGGACCGGACAGTACAATCAGCCCCAGCATTTT. The complete variable domain, with remaining parts taken from reference TRBV5-6 and TRBJ1-5, reads DAGVTQSPTHLIKTRGQQVTLRCSPKSGHDTVSWYQQALGQGPQFIFQYYEEEERQRGNFPDRFSGHQFPNYSSELNVNALLLGDSALYLCASSSRTGQYNQPQHFGDGTRLSIL.

The rearrangement uses TRBV10-3 and TRBJ1-5, with TRBD1 matching 10 bases. CDR1 ENHRY and CDR2 SYGVKD come from the germline V gene. V shed 4 bases, J shed 7 bases, and the junction held 7 bases outside the gene matches. This CDR3 comprises 15 residues. The CDR3 DNA is TGTGCCATCAGTGGGGACAGGGGATTGGGACAGCCCCAGCATTTT. It codes for CAISGDRGLGQPQHF.

The genes are TRBV19 and TRBJ2-5, with D possibly matching TRBD2 (6 bases). Trimming removed 2 bases from V and 2 bases from J, with 12 bases in between. This CDR3 comprises 15 residues. In germline, CDR1 is LNHDA, CDR2 SQIVND (reference sequence). Here the CDR3 DNA reads TGTGCCAGTAGTATAAAATGGGGGGTTCAAGAGACCCAGTACTTC. This encodes CASSIKWGVQETQYF.

The CDR3 region has the DNA TGTGCCAGCTCACCAGGGAGATTCTACGAGCAGTACTTC. It encodes CASSPGRFYEQYF. J is TRBJ2-7 and V is TRBV18, with D perhaps TRBD2 (5 bases). V lost 2 bases to trimming and J lost 3 bases, with 8 bases between them. This CDR3 is built from 13 residues. CDR1 and CDR2 from the germline V gene are KGHSH and LQKENI.

The V call is TRBV29-1, the J call TRBJ1-1; D uncertain. The CDR3 runs to 14 residues. Germline values: CDR1 SQVTM, CDR2 ANQGSEA. V was trimmed by 8 bases and J by 1 base, leaving 17 bases between them. CDR3 nucleotide sequence: TGCAGCATACTAAACATTCGGGGGAACACTGAAGCTTTCTTT. This sequence encodes CSILNIRGNTEAFF.

The gene calls are TRBV6-1 and TRBJ2-2, with 9 bases matching TRBD2. The germline gives CDR1 MNHNS, CDR2 SASEGT. The CDR3 has 16 residues. With V trimmed by 3 bases and J by 1 base, 3 bases remained unmatched. The CDR3 coding sequence is TGTGCCAGCAGTGAGAGACTAGCGGAGAACACCGGGGAGCTGTTTTTT. This encodes CASSERLAENTGELFF.

There are a few counts of this clone. V is TRBV4-1 and J is TRBJ1-2, with unresolved D. The CDR3 loop spans 16 amino acids. V gave up 2 bases and J gave up 3 bases, with 16 bases separating them. The germline gives CDR1 MGHRA, CDR2 YSYEKL. The CDR3, as DNA: TGCGCCAGCAGCCAAACGGACTCATCCCCCCACTATGGCTACACCTTC. It is translated as CASSQTDSSPHYGYTF.

This clone was recorded a few times. This chain connects TRBV2 to TRBJ1-4; weak D call: TRBD1 (6 bases). Trimming pared 3 bases from V and 6 bases from J, leaving 14 bases between. CDR3 size: 15 residues. CDR1 and CDR2 from the germline V gene are SNHLY and FYNNEI. The CDR3 DNA follows: TGTGCCAGCAGTGATCTCGGGGAGGGGGATGAAAAACTGTTTTTT. Amino acids: CASSDLGEGDEKLFF.

This clone was detected only a few times. This chain links TRBV27 with TRBJ1-2; the D gene is possibly TRBD1 (5 bases). Germline loops: CDR1 MNHEY, CDR2 SMNVEV (reference sequence). V lost 5 bases, J lost 6 bases, and 16 bases lay in between. The CDR3 consists of 14 residues. Here the CDR3 reads CASSILGARNGYTF. Here the CDR3 DNA reads TGTGCCAGCAGTATCCTAGGGGCTAGGAATGGCTACACCTTC.

The rearrangement uses TRBV23-1 and TRBJ1-2; a weak D match, TRBD1 (5 bases). TRBV23-1 is marked as an open reading frame, function uncertain. The CDR3 runs to 19 residues. The V end was cut by 2 bases, the J end by 9 bases, with 31 bases between. For the CDR3, the DNA is TGCGCCAGCAGTCAAATTGCGACAGAATGTGTGGAAGGCCTATTGAGCTACACCTTC. Residues: CASSQIATECVEGLLSYTF.

This clone was seen a few times. This chain uses TRBV4-2 with TRBJ2-1; D gene unclear. V lost 1 base, J lost 10 bases, and 8 bases lay in between. Germline values: CDR1 LGHNA, CDR2 YNFKEQ. The CDR3 contains 12 residues. CDR3 amino acids: CASSQAGLEQFF. Here the CDR3 DNA reads TGTGCCAGCAGCCAAGCTGGCCTCGAGCAGTTCTTC.

The chain employs TRBV7-2 and TRBJ1-2; 9 bases agree with TRBD1. The CDR3 covers 16 residues. CDR1 and CDR2 (germline): SGHTA, FQGNSA. V gave up 4 bases and J gave up 8 bases; unmatched junction bases: 14. CDR3 amino acids: CASSSQFLQGAKGYTF. The CDR3 DNA is TGTGCCAGCAGCTCCCAATTCCTACAGGGGGCGAAGGGCTACACCTTC.

V usage is TRBV6-5 and J usage is TRBJ2-1; 10 bases match TRBD1. The CDR3 length is 16 residues. The trim removed 0 bases at V and 6 bases at J, leaving 5 bases unmatched. Germline lookup yields CDR1 MNHEY and CDR2 SVGAGI. The CDR3 loop is CASSYSGTGDFNEQFF. The CDR3 DNA reads TGTGCCAGCAGTTACTCCGGGACAGGGGATTTCAATGAGCAGTTCTTC.

This rearrangement joins TRBV11-2 to TRBJ2-5; TRBD2 matches at 15 bases. CDR1 is SGHAT and CDR2 is FQNNGV in the germline V gene. CDR3 length: 15 residues. V shed 4 bases and J 5 bases; nucleotides not matched to a gene: 2. The CDR3 coding sequence is TGTGCCAGCAGCTCGGGACTAGCGGGAGGCGAGACCCAGTACTTC. It yields the protein CASSSGLAGGETQYF. The full variable domain, its missing parts supplied by reference TRBV11-2 and TRBJ2-5, is EAGVAQSPRYKIIEKRQSVAFWCNPISGHATLYWYQQILGQGPKLLIQFQNNGVVDDSQLPKDRFSAERLKGVDSTLKIQPAKLEDSAVYLCASSSGLAGGETQYFGPGTRLLVL.

The rearrangement uses TRBV13 and TRBJ1-2; the match to TRBD1 covers 7 bases. V was clipped by 0 bases and J by 7 bases; unmatched bases: 5. The V gene's germline CDR1 is PRHDT and CDR2 FYEKMQ (reference sequence). The CDR3 spans 14 residues. DNA for the CDR3: TGTGCCAGCAGCTTAGGAGGGGGCCGGGGTGGCTACACCTTC. It encodes CASSLGGGRGGYTF.

The genes are TRBV29-1 and TRBJ2-1; a possible D gene is TRBD2 (6 bases). CDR1 is SQVTM, CDR2 ANQGSEA, per germline. Trimming pared 7 bases from V and 1 base from J, leaving 17 bases between. CDR3 length: 15 amino acids. CDR3: CSAPSGGFSYNEQFF. Written as DNA, the CDR3 is TGCAGCGCCCCATCCGGGGGATTTTCCTACAATGAGCAGTTCTTC.

The chain carries TRBV7-8 and TRBJ1-1, with 7 bases matching TRBD1. The CDR3 has 14 amino acids. Trimming took 9 bases from V and 0 from J; bases not matched to a gene: 7. Germline V gene sequence: CDR1 SGHVS, CDR2 FQNEAQ. CDR3 DNA: TGTGCCAGTCAACTGGGACAGATGAACACTGAAGCTTTCTTT. As protein: CASQLGQMNTEAFF.